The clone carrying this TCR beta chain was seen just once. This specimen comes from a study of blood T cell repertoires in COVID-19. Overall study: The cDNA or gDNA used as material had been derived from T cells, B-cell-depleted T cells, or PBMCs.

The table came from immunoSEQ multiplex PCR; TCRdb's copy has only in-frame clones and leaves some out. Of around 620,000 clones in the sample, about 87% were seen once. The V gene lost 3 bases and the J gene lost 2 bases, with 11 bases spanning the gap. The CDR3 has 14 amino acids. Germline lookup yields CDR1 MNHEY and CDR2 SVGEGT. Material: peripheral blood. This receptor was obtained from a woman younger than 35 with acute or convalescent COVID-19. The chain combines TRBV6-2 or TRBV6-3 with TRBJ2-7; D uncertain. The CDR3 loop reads CASSYSGPPYEQYF. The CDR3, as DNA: TGTGCCAGCAGTTATTCGGGTCCCCCCTACGAGCAGTACTTC.